The 8 T cell receptor beta chains reported below all come from one sample, sequenced in a study of cytomegalovirus exposure and HLA in healthy donors. PCR used 60 Vbeta primers and 13 Jbeta primers. Sequencing was performed with immunoSEQ multiplex PCR; in TCRdb, only in-frame clones are kept and a portion is missing. Its clone listing holds some 75,000 clones. Specimen: PBMCs. The receptors here all came from a boy aged 5-17 years in good health and CMV-seronegative.

The chain combines TRBV5-4 with TRBJ1-2; maybe TRBD1 (5 bases). The CDR3 contains 14 residues. Trimming left V 1 base short and J 9 bases short, with 16 bases between. Germline CDR1 reads SGHNT; CDR2 reads YYREEE (reference sequence). The CDR3: CASSLIGEGRSYTF. The CDR3 nucleotides read TGTGCCAGCAGCTTGATTGGGGAGGGGAGGAGCTACACCTTC.

The chain uses TRBV5-1 and TRBJ2-7; no clear D gene. The CDR3 is made up of 14 amino acids. The V gene lost 0 bases and the J gene lost 2 bases, with 9 bases spanning the gap. The germline V gene has CDR1 SGHRS and CDR2 YFSETQ. CDR3 region: CASSLDISAYEQYF. The DNA of the CDR3 is TGCGCCAGCAGCTTGGACATCTCCGCCTACGAGCAGTACTTC.

This chain uses TRBV10-3 with TRBJ2-7, with D maybe TRBD2 (5 bases). Germline values: CDR1 ENHRY, CDR2 SYGVKD. The V and J ends lost 7 bases and 2 bases respectively, with 12 bases between them. The CDR3 loop spans 13 amino acids. This chain's CDR3 is CAIKSGETYEQYF. CDR3 nucleotide sequence: TGTGCCATCAAGTCCGGGGAAACCTACGAGCAGTACTTC.

The chain is built from TRBV9 and TRBJ2-7; D is perhaps TRBD2 (6 bases). The CDR3 is 16 amino acids. Germline V gene lookup returns CDR1 SGDLS and CDR2 YYNGEE. The V and J ends lost 4 bases and 2 bases respectively, with 19 bases between them. CDR3 nucleotides: TGTGCCAGCAGCCGTAGCGGACACCGTAACCCCTACGAGCAGTACTTC. Amino acid sequence: CASSRSGHRNPYEQYF.

The chain couples TRBV9 to TRBJ2-1, with 12 nucleotides matching TRBD2. V dropped 3 bases and J dropped 2; count of bases not matched to a gene: 15. Per the germline V gene, CDR1 is SGDLS and CDR2 is YYNGEE. This CDR3 spans 20 amino acids. For the CDR3, the DNA is TGTGCCAGCAGCGGACCATCAACTAGCGGGAGGCGGGGGACCTACAATGAGCAGTTCTTC. Encoded protein: CASSGPSTSGRRGTYNEQFF.

The chain is built from TRBV30 and TRBJ1-1; D may be TRBD1 (6 bases). Germline CDR1 GTSNPN, CDR2 SVGIG (reference sequence). V lost 2 bases and J 1 base, leaving 11 bases between the germline ends. This CDR3 is built from 14 residues. The CDR3 DNA reads as TGTGCCTGGAGTCGCCGGGGGGCGAACACTGAAGCTTTCTTT. Translation gives CAWSRRGANTEAFF. Variable domain in full (rest from reference TRBV30 and TRBJ1-1): SQTIHQWPATLVQPVGSPLSLECTVEGTSNPNLYWYRQAAGRGLQLLFYSVGIGQISSEVPQNLSASRPQDRQFILSSKKLLLSDSGFYLCAWSRRGANTEAFFGQGTRLTVV.

This sequence joins TRBV6-1 and TRBJ2-4; 13 bases are a match to TRBD2. CDR3 size: 18 residues. Germline CDR1 is MNHNS and CDR2 is SASEGT. V lost 4 bases to trimming and J lost 2 bases; unmatched junction nucleotides: 8. In DNA form, the CDR3 reads TGTGCCAGCAGTGGTACTAGCGGGGGGGCGAAATCCAAAAACATTCAGTACTTC. Translation gives CASSGTSGGAKSKNIQYF.

The chain is built from TRBV18 and TRBJ2-1; a weak D match, TRBD2 (6 bases). The germline CDR1 and CDR2 sequences are KGHSH and LQKENI. The CDR3 is made up of 12 amino acids. Between the trimmed V and J ends, which lost 3 bases and 10 bases, there was a span of 10 bases. The CDR3, as DNA: TGTGCCAGCTCACCGGATAGCGGCGAGCAGTTCTTC. It is translated as CASSPDSGEQFF.